The clone carrying this T cell receptor (beta chain) was picked up a small number of times. Its specificity is not known. Memory CD4+ cells were the fraction left after CD45RA+ naive selection. The data were obtained in a study of shared clonotypes between healthy human individuals. General study points: Clonotypes shared by all four donors outscored non-shared clonotypes in generation probability.

With 7 bases removed from V and 7 bases from J, the gap between germline ends came to 21 bases. Per the germline V gene, CDR1 is SGHAT and CDR2 is FQDESV (reference sequence). There are 15 residues in the CDR3. The method was immunoSEQ multiplex PCR; TCRdb's version includes in-frame clones alone and lacks a portion of them. This sample carries 2,500,000 or so clones, about 92% of them seen once, and the ten largest clones take around 0.14%. This TCR was recovered from a man between 18 and 35 years old in good health. Material: naive CD4+ T cells sorted from blood. As for subset: CD45RA+ positively selected. The chain recombines TRBV11-1 with TRBJ2-3; D remains ambiguous. The CDR3 region has the DNA TGTGCCAGCACCCCACGGGCCGGCCCCGCCAATACGCAGTATTTT. Protein sequence: CASTPRAGPANTQYF.